This T cell receptor (beta chain) was documented in a study of blood T cell repertoires in COVID-19. Only one count was recorded for this clone. This table comes from immunoSEQ multiplex PCR, and its TCRdb copy is limited to in-frame clones, with some not included. The sample has hundreds of thousands of clones; about four fifths are singletons. Sequencing was performed on peripheral blood. This TCR was sampled from a man aged 80 or over with acute or convalescent COVID-19.

The CDR3 DNA is TGTGCCAGCAGTTTAACAGCGAACACTGAAGCTTTCTTT. This sequence encodes CASSLTANTEAFF. This rearrangement joins TRBV12-3 or TRBV12-4 to TRBJ1-1; D is unclear. This CDR3 spans 13 amino acids. Trimming left V 2 bases short and J 1 base short, with 5 bases between.